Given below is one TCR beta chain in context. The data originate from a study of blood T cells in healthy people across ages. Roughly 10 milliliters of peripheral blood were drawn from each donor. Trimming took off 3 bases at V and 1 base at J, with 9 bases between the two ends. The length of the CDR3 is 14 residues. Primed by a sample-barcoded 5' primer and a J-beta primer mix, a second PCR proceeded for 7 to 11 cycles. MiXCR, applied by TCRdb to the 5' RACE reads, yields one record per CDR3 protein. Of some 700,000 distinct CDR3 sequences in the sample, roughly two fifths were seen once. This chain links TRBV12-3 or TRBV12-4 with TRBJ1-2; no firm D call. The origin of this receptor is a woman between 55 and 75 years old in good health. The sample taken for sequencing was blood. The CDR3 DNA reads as TGTGCCAGCAGTTTTGAGGTCAATAACTATGGCTACACCTTC. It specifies CASSFEVNNYGYTF.